Listed here are 9 T cell receptor beta chains from one sample, sequenced in a study of blood T cell repertoires in COVID-19. Generated by immunoSEQ multiplex PCR, the TCRdb table keeps only in-frame clones and is missing some. The sample has nearly 35,000 clones; around 84% are singletons. Sequenced: peripheral blood. The receptors stem from a human donor with acute or convalescent COVID-19. The donor label of this sample is uncertain.

The chain employs TRBV5-4 and TRBJ2-7; possibly TRBD1 for D (6 bases). Germline V gene data show CDR1 as SGHNT and CDR2 as YYREEE (reference sequence). The CDR3 is 13 residues long. Trimming stripped 2 bases from V and 5 bases from J, with 11 bases between. This CDR3 reads CASSFQGSDEQYF. The CDR3, as DNA: TGTGCCAGCAGCTTCCAGGGGAGCGACGAGCAGTACTTC.

The V gene is TRBV24-1, the J gene TRBJ1-3; D remains unclear. CDR3 length: 15 amino acids. Germline values: CDR1 KGHDR, CDR2 SFDVKD. The germline V and J ends were trimmed by 3 bases and 3 bases, with 11 bases remaining between them. The CDR3 nucleotides are TGTGCCACCAGTGATGGCAGGCTTGGTGGAAACACCATATATTTT. Its protein product is CATSDGRLGGNTIYF.

There are a few counts of this clone. A read error may account for a junction end that differs from germline. The chain uses TRBV11-2 and TRBJ1-1, with a weak D call TRBD1 (6 bases). Germline V lookup: CDR1 SGHAT, CDR2 FQNNGV. There are 12 residues in the CDR3. The CDR3 DNA reads TGTGCCAGCAGCTCCTCACCGTCGAGGACAGCCTTT. It translates to CASSSSPSRTAF.

This clone has more than one count but fewer than ten. Relative to the germline gene, one junction end is altered; a read error may explain this. This chain connects TRBV28 to TRBJ1-5, with 9 bases aligning to TRBD1. This CDR3 comprises 14 residues. Germline V gives CDR1 MDHEN, CDR2 SYDVKM. DNA for the CDR3: TGTGCCACCAGTGTAGGGACAGGGCTTCAGCCCCAGCATTTT. Residues: CATSVGTGLQPQHF.

A single count supports this clone. The V gene is TRBV28, the J gene TRBJ2-2; no clear D gene. CDR3 length equals 16 residues. The V and J ends lost 0 bases and 0 bases respectively, with 8 bases between them. Germline CDR1 and CDR2: MDHEN and SYDVKM. The CDR3 region has the DNA TGTGCCAGCAGTTTATGGTCCTCCCCGAACACCGGGGAGCTGTTTTTT. This encodes CASSLWSSPNTGELFF.

The chain employs TRBV21-1 and TRBJ1-1; the table's D gene call, TRBD1, was not cross checked with the DNA. TRBV21-1 is listed as a pseudogene. CDR3 size: 14 residues. The CDR3 protein is CASSKRGHTTEAFF. The DNA of the CDR3 is TGTGCCAGCAGCAAACGGGGACATACCACTGAAGCTTTCTTT.

The CDR3 DNA reads as TGTGCCAGCAGCTTACAGACAGGGGGCTGGATTGACTATGGCTACACCTTC. It specifies CASSLQTGGWIDYGYTF. The J gene is TRBJ1-2, the V gene TRBV7-3, with 10 bases aligning to TRBD1. V gave up 2 bases and J gave up 3 bases; unmatched junction bases: 9. Germline V gene sequence: CDR1 SGHTA, CDR2 FQGTGA. This CDR3 contains 17 residues.

In nucleotides, the CDR3 is TGTGCCAGCAGCTTGCAGGGGGCTGGAAACACCATATATTTT. Protein product: CASSLQGAGNTIYF. The chain employs TRBV5-6 and TRBJ1-3, with TRBD1 matching over 7 bases. V lost 1 base to trimming and J lost 2 bases; unmatched junction nucleotides: 0. CDR1 is SGHDT, CDR2 YYEEEE, per germline. The CDR3 has 14 amino acids.

The chain is built from TRBV27 and TRBJ2-2; 9 positions match TRBD2. This CDR3 region has 16 residues. Losses at the gene ends were 2 bases for V and 4 bases for J; bases not matched to a gene: 5. The germline V gene has CDR1 MNHEY and CDR2 SMNVEV (reference sequence). The CDR3 is CASSLSLAGITGELFF. The CDR3 region has the DNA TGTGCCAGCAGTTTAAGTCTAGCGGGGATCACCGGGGAGCTGTTTTTT.